This T cell receptor (beta chain) stems from a study of shared clonotypes between healthy human individuals. Clones were read by immunoSEQ multiplex PCR, and TCRdb kept only the in-frame ones, dropping some. Here the sample spans approximately 2.3 million clones, over 90% being singletons. CDR1 is SQVTM and CDR2 is ANQGSEA in the germline V gene. Trimming took off 6 bases at V and 1 base at J, with 12 bases between the two ends. This CDR3 is built from 13 residues. The sample was naive CD4+ T cells from PBMCs. The subset: CD45RA+ positively selected. This chain connects TRBV29-1 to TRBJ1-1, with unresolved D. The receptor was derived from a man between 18 and 35 years old in good health. Some clones in this sample may be carry-over from other donors' samples. CDR3 coding DNA: TGCAGCGTCGCCTGGCGTGCGAACACTGAAGCTTTCTTT. This translates into CSVAWRANTEAFF. Based on the CDR3 plus reference TRBV29-1 and TRBJ1-1, the full variable domain is SAVISQKPSRDICQRGTSLTIQCQVDSQVTMMFWYRQQPGQSLTLIATANQGSEATYESGFVIDKFPISRPNLTFSTLTVSNMSPEDSSIYLCSVAWRANTEAFFGQGTRLTVV.